The sequence of this T cell receptor beta chain was determined in a study of blood T cells in healthy people across ages. Whole-study results and caveats: Naive CD4+ cell counts and diversity both ran higher in long-lived than in aged donors. With age, beta diversity per million T cells declined roughly linearly, significantly by 40.

There are a few counts of this clonotype. As yet, its antigen is unknown. Every sample gave at least 5 micrograms of total RNA when it was extracted. A sample-barcoded 5' primer and a J-beta primer mix were used in a second PCR of roughly 7 to 12 cycles. Template switching added a 12-random-nucleotide identifier to every cDNA molecule. Using its own MiXCR run on the 5' RACE reads, TCRdb lists one record per CDR3 protein. The table lists 1.5 million to 1.8 million distinct CDR3 sequences, around 40% of them singletons. The germline V gene has CDR1 SGHTA and CDR2 FQGNSA. The CDR3 has 16 amino acids. With V trimmed by 4 bases and J by 10 bases, 10 bases remained unmatched.

This sequence originates from a woman aged 18-35 years in good health. The specimen was blood. The gene calls are TRBV7-2 and TRBJ2-1; 13 bases line up with TRBD2. CDR3 sequence: CASSSVLGLAGEEQFF. DNA of the CDR3: TGTGCCAGCAGCTCCGTGTTAGGACTAGCGGGAGAAGAGCAGTTCTTC.